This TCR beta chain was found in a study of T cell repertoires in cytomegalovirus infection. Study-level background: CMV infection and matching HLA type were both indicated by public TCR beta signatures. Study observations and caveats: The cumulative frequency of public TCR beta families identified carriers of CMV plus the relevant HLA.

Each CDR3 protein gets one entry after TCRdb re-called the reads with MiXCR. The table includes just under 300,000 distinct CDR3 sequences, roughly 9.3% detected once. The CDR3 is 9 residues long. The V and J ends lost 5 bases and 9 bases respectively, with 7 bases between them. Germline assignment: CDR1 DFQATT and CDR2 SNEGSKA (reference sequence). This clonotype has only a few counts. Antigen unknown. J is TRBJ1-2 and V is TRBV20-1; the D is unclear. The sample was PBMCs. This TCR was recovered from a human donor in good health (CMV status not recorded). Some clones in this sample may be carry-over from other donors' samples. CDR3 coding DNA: TGCAGTGCTCTCCCTCGCTACACCTTC. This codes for CSALPRYTF.